Presented here are 17 T cell receptor beta chains from one specimen sequenced in a study of response to subunit inactivated influenza vaccine. TCRdb re-called the RT-PCR reads with MiXCR, one entry per CDR3 protein. The sample carries some 640,000 distinct CDR3 sequences, roughly 14% recorded once. Specimen: PBMCs from blood, collected approximately 15 days before vaccination. These receptors originate from a man over 45 who received an inactivated influenza vaccine.

This clonotype appeared a few times. The chain employs TRBV11-3 and TRBJ2-5; D unclear. The CDR3 covers 15 residues. In germline, CDR1 is SGHNT, CDR2 YENEEA. Between the trimmed V and J ends, which lost 3 bases and 2 bases, there was a span of 13 bases. As DNA, the CDR3 is TGTGCCAGCAGCTTGGGCCTGGGCCAGCAAGAGACCCAGTACTTC. Translating gives CASSLGLGQQETQYF.

This clonotype has only a few counts. This sequence joins TRBV20-1 and TRBJ2-1, with D perhaps TRBD2 (6 bases). The CDR3 sequence is 15 residues long. The V gene's germline CDR1 is DFQATT and CDR2 SNEGSKA (reference sequence). V was cut by 4 bases and J by 5 bases, with 18 bases left in between. The CDR3 here is CSAIVAAIQNNEQFF. CDR3 bases: TGCAGTGCTATAGTAGCGGCGATACAAAACAATGAGCAGTTCTTC.

This chain joins TRBV5-1 and TRBJ2-5; 7 nucleotides align to TRBD1. The germline gives CDR1 SGHRS, CDR2 YFSETQ. The V and J ends lost 4 bases and 2 bases, in that order; junction bases with no gene match: 5. The CDR3 sequence is 14 residues long. The CDR3 coding sequence is TGCGCCAGCAGCGGTACGACAGGGCAAGAGACCCAGTACTTC. As protein: CASSGTTGQETQYF.

This clonotype was picked up a small number of times. V usage is TRBV4-3 and J usage is TRBJ1-3; D gene uncertain. This CDR3 has 15 residues. V gave up 0 bases and J gave up 2 bases, with 8 bases separating them. Germline CDR1 LGHNA, CDR2 YSLEER. CDR3 amino acids: CASSQELRAGNTIYF. The CDR3 region has the DNA TGCGCCAGCAGCCAAGAACTTCGCGCTGGAAACACCATATATTTT.

This clonotype has only a few counts. V gene TRBV3-1 combines with J gene TRBJ2-7; no clear D gene. V lost 1 base to trimming and J lost 4 bases, with 17 bases between them. The length of the CDR3 is 16 residues. The V gene's germline CDR1 is LGHDT and CDR2 YNNKEL (reference sequence). The CDR3 coding sequence is TGTGCCAGCAGCCAAGCTCCCACCCGGGCCGGTTACGAGCAGTACTTC. Protein product: CASSQAPTRAGYEQYF.

The chain links TRBV4-1 to TRBJ1-4, with D possibly being TRBD1 (5 bases). Germline loops: CDR1 MGHRA, CDR2 YSYEKL. V lost 4 bases, J lost 2 bases, and 17 bases lay in between. The length of the CDR3 is 17 residues. The CDR3 protein is CASSPGAGWDTNEKLFF. In DNA, the CDR3 is TGCGCCAGCAGCCCGGGAGCAGGGTGGGACACTAATGAAAAACTGTTTTTT.

The V call is TRBV12-3 or TRBV12-4, the J call TRBJ2-1; 13 nucleotides align to TRBD2. J lost 6 bases, V lost 6 bases, and 8 bases had no gene match. The CDR3 has 16 residues. CDR3 sequence (DNA): TGTGCCAGCAGGGGGGGACTAGCGGGAATAGTCAATGAGCAGTTCTTC. As protein: CASRGGLAGIVNEQFF.

This chain links TRBV20-1 with TRBJ2-1; 7 nucleotides align to TRBD2. This CDR3 region has 16 residues. CDR1 and CDR2 (germline): DFQATT, SNEGSKA (reference sequence). V lost 1 base to trimming and J lost 1 base; unmatched junction nucleotides: 7. The CDR3 DNA reads as TGCAGTGCTAGAGCGCTAGCGGAAAAGTCCTACAATGAGCAGTTCTTC. Its translation: CSARALAEKSYNEQFF.

The CDR3 sequence is CSARDRGRIRNEQFF. Written as DNA, the CDR3 is TGCAGTGCTAGAGATCGGGGAAGAATACGGAATGAGCAGTTCTTC. The chain joins TRBV20-1 to TRBJ2-1, with a possible D match to TRBD2 (5 bases). This CDR3 spans 15 amino acids. From germline, CDR1 is DFQATT and CDR2 SNEGSKA (reference sequence). Trimming pared 0 bases from V and 7 bases from J, leaving 16 bases between.

This clonotype was counted a few times. The chain links TRBV5-5 to TRBJ1-2; 10 nucleotides agree with TRBD1. The V and J ends lost 4 bases and 3 bases, in that order; junction bases with no gene match: 6. This CDR3 spans 15 amino acids. Germline-derived CDR1 and CDR2 are SGHKS and YYEKEE (reference sequence). The CDR3 here is CASSVGGQGYYGYTF. DNA for the CDR3: TGTGCCAGCAGCGTTGGGGGACAGGGGTACTATGGCTACACCTTC.

This clonotype was seen a few times. The genes are TRBV3-1 and TRBJ2-1; D is ambiguous. Trimming stripped 0 bases from V and 11 bases from J, with 29 bases between. The CDR3 consists of 19 residues. Germline loops: CDR1 LGHDT, CDR2 YNNKEL (reference sequence). For the CDR3, the DNA is TGTGCCAGCAGCCAAGATCCTCCGAGCTATGGAGTAGGATATCTAAAGCAGTTCTTC. Protein product: CASSQDPPSYGVGYLKQFF.

The chain has TRBV7-8 and TRBJ2-5, with D hard to call. The CDR3 totals 12 residues. V dropped 5 bases and J dropped 5 bases, with 9 bases sitting between them. The germline gives CDR1 SGHVS, CDR2 FQNEAQ. CDR3 nucleotides: TGTGCCAGCAGCCCTCTAGTGGAGACCCAGTACTTC. It translates to CASSPLVETQYF.

This clonotype turned up a few times. This rearrangement joins TRBV29-1 to TRBJ2-7; 10 nucleotides line up with TRBD2. With V trimmed by 1 base and J by 7 bases, 13 bases remained unmatched. The V gene's germline CDR1 is SQVTM and CDR2 ANQGSEA. The CDR3 is 16 residues long. The CDR3 coding sequence is TGCAGCGTTGAAGCCCGTAGGGCTAGCGGGAGCCGGGAGCAGTACTTC. This translates into CSVEARRASGSREQYF.

This clonotype was counted between two and nine times. This chain uses TRBV7-9 with TRBJ1-2; D is uncertain. Germline V CDR1 and CDR2: SEHNR, FQNEAQ (reference sequence). Deletions cut 4 bases from V and 8 bases from J, with 11 bases between. The length of the CDR3 is 12 residues. The CDR3 nucleotides read TGTGCCAGCAGCTGGGGATCCGTAGGCTACACCTTC. Translating gives CASSWGSVGYTF.

This clonotype appeared many times. The rearrangement links TRBV29-1 to TRBJ2-3, with 11 positions matching TRBD2. The CDR3 consists of 15 residues. From germline, CDR1 is SQVTM and CDR2 ANQGSEA. Losses at the gene ends were 3 bases for V and 5 bases for J; bases not matched to a gene: 7. As DNA, the CDR3 is TGCAGCGTTGACCACTTCGGACTAGCGGGAGATACGCAGTATTTT. Translated, it gives CSVDHFGLAGDTQYF.

This clonotype was counted only a few times. V usage is TRBV7-3 and J usage is TRBJ2-5; D call uncertain. Germline lookup yields CDR1 SGHTA and CDR2 FQGTGA. The V and J ends lost 1 base and 5 bases respectively, with 8 bases between them. This CDR3 contains 13 residues. This chain's CDR3 is CASSLNFRETQYF. CDR3 nucleotides: TGTGCCAGCAGCTTAAATTTCAGGGAGACCCAGTACTTC. Filled out from reference TRBV7-3 and TRBJ2-5, the complete variable domain reads GAGVSQTPSNKVTEKGKYVELRCDPISGHTALYWYRQSLGQGPEFLIYFQGTGAADDSGLPNDRFFAVRPEGSVSTLKIQRTERGDSAVYLCASSLNFRETQYFGPGTRLLVL.

The chain couples TRBV5-1 to TRBJ2-1; D is undetermined. Trimming removed 5 bases from V and 0 bases from J, with 9 bases in between. Germline-derived CDR1 and CDR2 are SGHRS and YFSETQ. This CDR3 has 14 residues. This CDR3 is CASRKMLSYNEQFF. The CDR3 bases are TGCGCCAGCAGGAAGATGCTCTCCTACAATGAGCAGTTCTTC. Variable domain in full (rest from reference TRBV5-1 and TRBJ2-1): KAGVTQTPRYLIKTRGQQVTLSCSPISGHRSVSWYQQTPGQGLQFLFEYFSETQRNKGNFPGRFSGRQFSNSRSEMNVSTLELGDSALYLCASRKMLSYNEQFFGPGTRLTVL.